One and the same sample provided the 9 T cell receptor beta chains below, sequenced in a study of blood T cell repertoires in COVID-19. TCRdb's table, derived via immunoSEQ multiplex PCR, lists solely in-frame clones and lacks some. This table has tens of thousands of clones, 90% to 95% appearing once. Sequenced: peripheral blood. All receptors come from a woman aged 45 to 65 in a cohort sampled during active COVID-19.

This chain links TRBV19 with TRBJ1-1; TRBD1 agrees at 7 bases. Germline CDR1 is LNHDA and CDR2 is SQIVND (reference sequence). The CDR3 covers 13 residues. After removal of 8 bases from V and 0 bases from J, the junction contained 3 bases not matched to a gene. CDR3 DNA: TGTGCCAGTCACGGACAGGTGAACACTGAAGCTTTCTTT. This gives the protein CASHGQVNTEAFF.

The chain couples TRBV5-6 to TRBJ1-2, with a weak D call TRBD1 (6 bases). Germline loops: CDR1 SGHDT, CDR2 YYEEEE. V gave up 4 bases and J gave up 8 bases, with 21 bases separating them. CDR3 length equals 15 residues. The CDR3 nucleotides read TGTGCCAGCAGCACTGTAGGGGCAGGGGCCTACGGCTACACCTTC. This codes for CASSTVGAGAYGYTF. Variable domain in full (rest from reference TRBV5-6 and TRBJ1-2): DAGVTQSPTHLIKTRGQQVTLRCSPKSGHDTVSWYQQALGQGPQFIFQYYEEEERQRGNFPDRFSGHQFPNYSSELNVNALLLGDSALYLCASSTVGAGAYGYTFGSGTRLTVV.

This chain joins TRBV5-1 and TRBJ2-7; weak D call: TRBD2 (6 bases). The CDR3 is 14 amino acids. V gave up 4 bases and J gave up 3 bases, with 14 bases separating them. Germline assignment: CDR1 SGHRS and CDR2 YFSETQ. CDR3 in amino acids: CASSPSTSNYEQYF. The CDR3 DNA reads as TGCGCCAGCAGCCCGTCGACTAGTAACTACGAGCAGTACTTC.

The V and J genes are TRBV3-1 (or the pseudogene TRBV3-2) and TRBJ1-3; D possibly corresponds to TRBD1 (5 bases). Between the trimmed V and J ends, which lost 4 bases and 7 bases, there was a span of 8 bases. Per the germline V gene, CDR1 is LGHDT and CDR2 is YNNKEL (reference sequence). The CDR3 covers 12 residues. The CDR3 loop is CASSRGFNTIYF. The CDR3 DNA reads TGTGCCAGCAGCCGGGGCTTCAACACCATATATTTT.

The chain recombines TRBV28 with TRBJ1-3, with D hard to call. Deletions cut 5 bases from V and 0 bases from J, with 14 bases between. CDR3 size: 16 residues. Germline V gives CDR1 MDHEN, CDR2 SYDVKM. This chain's CDR3 is CASSAYYLSSGNTIYF. CDR3 nucleotides: TGTGCCAGCAGTGCCTACTACCTGAGCTCTGGAAACACCATATATTTT.

This chain joins TRBV11-3 and TRBJ2-5; D is perhaps TRBD2 (6 bases). The CDR3 has 13 residues. CDR1 is SGHNT and CDR2 is YENEEA in the germline V gene. V was trimmed by 5 bases and J by 4 bases, leaving 11 bases between them. The CDR3 loop is CASSPGGRETQYF. The DNA of the CDR3 is TGTGCCAGCAGCCCCGGAGGGAGAGAGACCCAGTACTTC.

The chain joins TRBV6-6 to TRBJ2-7, with 11 bases lining up with TRBD2. In germline, CDR1 is MNHNY, CDR2 SVGAGI (reference sequence). Trimming took 6 bases from V and 4 from J; bases not matched to a gene: 5. There are 14 residues in the CDR3. CDR3 sequence: CASRSTSGIYEQYF. CDR3 DNA: TGTGCCAGCAGGTCGACTAGCGGGATATACGAGCAGTACTTC.

The chain has TRBV10-3 and TRBJ2-1, with 7 bases that match TRBD1. Germline trimming cut 2 bases from V and 0 bases from J; bases unmatched to any gene: 4. CDR1 is ENHRY and CDR2 is SYGVKD in the germline V gene. The CDR3 consists of 16 residues. The CDR3 sequence is CAISEPGQSSYNEQFF. The CDR3 DNA sequence: TGTGCCATCAGTGAGCCGGGACAGAGCTCCTACAATGAGCAGTTCTTC.

The chain has TRBV19 and TRBJ2-5; TRBD1 matches at 9 bases. Germline V gene sequence: CDR1 LNHDA, CDR2 SQIVND (reference sequence). CDR3 length: 13 amino acids. The V segment lost 7 bases and the J segment 4 bases; nucleotides outside the gene matches: 4. The CDR3 region is CASKGQGGETQYF. CDR3 DNA: TGTGCCAGTAAGGGACAGGGAGGAGAGACCCAGTACTTC.